The 21 T cell receptor beta chains reported below all come from one sample, sequenced in a study of early T cells in non-severe SARS-CoV-2 infection. TCRdb reprocessed the 5' RACE reads with MiXCR, giving one entry per CDR3 protein. The sample consists of about 19,000 distinct CDR3 sequences, about 4% of them appearing once. Sequenced material: whole blood. The receptor source for this set is an adult who was a healthcare worker with PCR-confirmed SARS-CoV-2 infection or an uninfected control (not recorded which).

This clonotype was seen ten or more times. The chain is built from TRBV11-3 and TRBJ2-1, with D possibly TRBD2 on 6 matching bases. V was trimmed by 4 bases and J by 0 bases, leaving 10 bases between them. The CDR3 runs to 15 residues. CDR1 SGHNT and CDR2 YENEEA come from the germline V gene. The CDR3 spells CASSSGLSSYNEQFF. CDR3 DNA sequence: TGTGCCAGCAGCTCGGGACTGAGCTCCTACAATGAGCAGTTCTTC. Together with reference TRBV11-3 and TRBJ2-1, the CDR3 gives the full variable domain: EAGVVQSPRYKIIEKKQPVAFWCNPISGHNTLYWYLQNLGQGPELLIRYENEEAVDDSQLPKDRFSAERLKGVDSTLKIQPAELGDSAVYLCASSSGLSSYNEQFFGPGTRLTVL.

In its sample, this clonotype was seen many times. The CDR3 bases are TGTGCCAGCACTATGCGGAGCGCCGCTAGCAGAGAGACCCAGTACTTC. It is translated as CASTMRSAASRETQYF. V gene TRBV5-4 combines with J gene TRBJ2-5; D is perhaps TRBD2 (5 bases). From germline, CDR1 is SGHNT and CDR2 YYREEE (reference sequence). This CDR3 is 16 amino acids long. The V gene lost 6 bases and the J gene lost 4 bases, with 22 bases spanning the gap.

Judged by abundance, this clonotype is medium-sized. The gene calls are TRBV12-5 and TRBJ2-3; no clear D. Germline CDR1 and CDR2: LGHNT and FRNRAP. The V and J ends lost 0 bases and 0 bases respectively, with 22 bases between them. The CDR3 totals 20 residues. The CDR3 bases are TGTGCTAGTGGTTTGGTAGAGGCAGTCCATCGCTCCTATAGCACAGATACGCAGTATTTT. This sequence encodes CASGLVEAVHRSYSTDTQYF. The full variable domain, its missing parts supplied by reference TRBV12-5 and TRBJ2-3, is DARVTQTPRHKVTEMGQEVTMRCQPILGHNTVFWYRQTMMQGLELLAYFRNRAPLDDSGMPKDRFSAEMPDATLATLKIQPSEPRDSAVYFCASGLVEAVHRSYSTDTQYFGPGTRLTVL.

This clonotype has a count of ten or more. This chain links TRBV28 with TRBJ2-1; D unresolved. Germline CDR1 MDHEN, CDR2 SYDVKM. The CDR3 has 15 amino acids. Trimming pared 2 bases from V and 0 bases from J, leaving 8 bases between. In nucleotides, the CDR3 is TGTGCCAGCAGTTTAGTCCAGACCTCCTACAATGAGCAGTTCTTC. The encoded protein is CASSLVQTSYNEQFF.

This chain joins TRBV5-1 and TRBJ2-7, with 10 bases that match TRBD1. V dropped 3 bases and J dropped 3; count of bases not matched to a gene: 6. The CDR3 length is 15 residues. CDR1 and CDR2 (germline): SGHRS, YFSETQ. CDR3 residues: CASSSDRGPNYEQYF. CDR3 coding DNA: TGCGCCAGCAGCTCCGACAGGGGGCCGAACTACGAGCAGTACTTC.

This clonotype came up many times. The rearrangement joins TRBV7-2 to TRBJ1-2; no clear D. This CDR3 is built from 14 residues. Germline V gene data show CDR1 as SGHTA and CDR2 as FQGNSA. Trimming removed 5 bases from V and 0 bases from J, with 10 bases in between. CDR3 in amino acids: CASSDPRPNYGYTF. The CDR3 region has the DNA TGTGCCAGCAGCGACCCCCGGCCTAACTATGGCTACACCTTC.

There are many counts of this clonotype. Sequence at one end of the junction differs from germline and may be a read error. CDR3 nucleotide sequence: TGTGCCAGCAGTCAACCGGGCCGGGACTCTCGTGTTTTT. As protein: CASSQPGRDSRVF. The V call is TRBV6-1, the J call TRBJ1-1, with D possibly TRBD1 on 5 matching bases. The V gene's germline CDR1 is MNHNS and CDR2 SASEGT. This CDR3 comprises 13 residues.

This clonotype occurred many times. The V gene is TRBV9, the J gene TRBJ2-7; D gene unclear. This CDR3 has 14 amino acids. The germline CDR1 and CDR2 sequences are SGDLS and YYNGEE. V gave up 1 base and J gave up 4 bases, with 12 bases separating them. CDR3 sequence (DNA): TGTGCCAGCAGCGTAACGGACGGAGCTTACGAGCAGTACTTC. It translates to CASSVTDGAYEQYF.

This clonotype was counted at least ten times. This chain links TRBV7-9 with TRBJ1-2; 7 nucleotides agree with TRBD1. The CDR3 has 13 residues. Germline loops: CDR1 SEHNR, CDR2 FQNEAQ (reference sequence). V lost 2 bases to trimming and J lost 6 bases; unmatched junction nucleotides: 3. The CDR3: CASSLQGEDGYTF. In nucleotides, the CDR3 is TGTGCCAGCAGCTTACAGGGGGAGGATGGCTACACCTTC. Drawing the rest from reference TRBV7-9 and TRBJ1-2, the complete variable domain is DTGVSQNPRHKITKRGQNVTFRCDPISEHNRLYWYRQTLGQGPEFLTYFQNEAQLEKSRLLSDRFSAERPKGSFSTLEIQRTEQGDSAMYLCASSLQGEDGYTFGSGTRLTVV.

In this sample, this clonotype turned up many times. The chain carries TRBV6-8 and TRBJ2-1, with D possibly TRBD2 on 6 matching bases. Germline V gene sequence: CDR1 MNHGY, CDR2 SAAAGT. This CDR3 contains 15 residues. Trimming took off 7 bases at V and 0 bases at J, with 13 bases between the two ends. This CDR3 is CASMNCGVSYNEQFF. In nucleotides, the CDR3 is TGTGCCAGCATGAATTGCGGGGTCTCCTACAATGAGCAGTTCTTC.

At least ten counts were recorded for this clonotype. The genes are TRBV29-1 and TRBJ2-1; TRBD1 is a possible D gene (5 bases). The germline V gene has CDR1 SQVTM and CDR2 ANQGSEA. V was shortened by 7 bases and J by 1 base, with 14 bases between the two germline ends. The length of the CDR3 is 14 residues. The DNA for the CDR3 is TGCAGCGCGAATAACAGGTTATCCTACAATGAGCAGTTCTTC. It encodes CSANNRLSYNEQFF.

In this sample, this clonotype turned up many times. The rearrangement joins TRBV4-2 to TRBJ2-1; tentative D call: TRBD2 (5 bases). The V end lost 1 base, the J end lost 3 bases, and 7 bases lay between the germline ends. Germline assignment: CDR1 LGHNA and CDR2 YNFKEQ. The CDR3 runs to 14 residues. The CDR3 bases are TGTGCCAGCAGCCAAGCGGAGGACTACAATGAGCAGTTCTTC. This sequence encodes CASSQAEDYNEQFF.

This clonotype appeared many times. CDR3 DNA sequence: TGTGCCAGCAGCCGGGACAGGGGGTACGAGCAGTACTTC. This encodes CASSRDRGYEQYF. The J gene is TRBJ2-7, the V gene TRBV7-3, with 11 bases that match TRBD1. The length of the CDR3 is 13 residues. Germline assignment: CDR1 SGHTA and CDR2 FQGTGA. With V trimmed by 5 bases and J by 4 bases, 1 base remained unmatched. Supplemented by reference TRBV7-3 and TRBJ2-7, the full variable domain reads GAGVSQTPSNKVTEKGKYVELRCDPISGHTALYWYRQSLGQGPEFLIYFQGTGAADDSGLPNDRFFAVRPEGSVSTLKIQRTERGDSAVYLCASSRDRGYEQYFGPGTRLTVT.

This clonotype was counted many times. V is TRBV12-3 or TRBV12-4 and J is TRBJ1-3; TRBD1 is a possible D gene (5 bases). This CDR3 has 13 residues. V was clipped by 6 bases and J by 0 bases, with 6 bases between them. The CDR3 sequence: CASRQVSGNTIYF. The CDR3 coding sequence is TGTGCCAGCAGACAGGTCTCTGGAAACACCATATATTTT.

This clonotype rates as medium-sized. The chain couples TRBV11-1 to TRBJ2-6, with D uncertain. The V end lost 6 bases, the J end lost 0 bases, and 15 bases lay between the germline ends. The CDR3 length is 17 residues. The germline CDR1 and CDR2 sequences are SGHAT and FQDESV (reference sequence). The DNA for the CDR3 is TGTGCCAGCAGTTCCGCCTACAGACTCTCTGGGGCCAACGTCCTGACTTTC. Protein sequence: CASSSAYRLSGANVLTF.

Ten or more counts support this clonotype. V and J are TRBV5-1 and TRBJ1-1, with D tentatively TRBD1 (5 bases). Trimming pared 1 base from V and 1 base from J, leaving 8 bases between. The CDR3 has 14 amino acids. Germline V gene data show CDR1 as SGHRS and CDR2 as YFSETQ. Here the CDR3 DNA reads TGCGCCAGCAGCTTGCCAGGGACGAACACTGAAGCTTTCTTT. Amino acid sequence: CASSLPGTNTEAFF. Variable domain in full (rest from reference TRBV5-1 and TRBJ1-1): KAGVTQTPRYLIKTRGQQVTLSCSPISGHRSVSWYQQTPGQGLQFLFEYFSETQRNKGNFPGRFSGRQFSNSRSEMNVSTLELGDSALYLCASSLPGTNTEAFFGQGTRLTVV.

This clonotype has a count of ten or more. J is TRBJ1-5 and V is TRBV20-1; 8 nucleotides match TRBD1. This CDR3 spans 14 amino acids. Germline loops: CDR1 DFQATT, CDR2 SNEGSKA (reference sequence). Trimming removed 3 bases from V and 5 bases from J; junction bases left unmatched: 6. CDR3: CSASQGARDQPQHF. The CDR3 DNA sequence: TGCAGTGCTAGTCAGGGGGCGCGGGATCAGCCCCAGCATTTT.

Many counts were recorded for this clonotype. The chain is built from TRBV20-1 and TRBJ2-3; D not resolved. CDR1 is DFQATT and CDR2 is SNEGSKA in the germline V gene (reference sequence). This CDR3 is 12 amino acids long. V shed 4 bases and J shed 5 bases, with 10 bases lying between them. CDR3 DNA: TGCAGTGCTACGTCCCCCGGAGATACGCAGTATTTT. It translates to CSATSPGDTQYF.

Ten or more counts support this clonotype. The rearrangement joins TRBV9 to TRBJ2-3; D unresolved. Germline V lookup: CDR1 SGDLS, CDR2 YYNGEE. Trimming removed 0 bases from V and 8 bases from J, with 16 bases in between. The CDR3 consists of 15 residues. The CDR3 protein is CASSVGGRLTSTQYF. For the CDR3, the DNA is TGTGCCAGCAGCGTAGGAGGTCGGTTGACGAGTACGCAGTATTTT.

This clonotype was recorded many times. J is TRBJ2-1 and V is TRBV21-1; TRBD1 is taken as the D call from the table, unchecked against the DNA. TRBV21-1 is designated a pseudogene. CDR3 length: 19 amino acids. The CDR3 spells CATKLHRGPVCPSVGEQFF. CDR3 nucleotide sequence: TGTGCCACCAAACTCCACCGGGGGCCCGTTTGTCCGTCGGTCGGTGAGCAGTTCTTC.

Ten or more counts support this clonotype. The V call is TRBV7-3, the J call TRBJ1-1; maybe TRBD1 (5 bases). The CDR3 length is 12 residues. Trimming cost V 5 bases and J 4 bases, with 8 bases left between them. From germline, CDR1 is SGHTA and CDR2 FQGTGA. The CDR3 here is CASSRGGTEAFF. Here the CDR3 DNA reads TGTGCCAGCAGCCGGGGGGGCACTGAAGCTTTCTTT.